The following is a T cell receptor (beta chain) sequence with its context. This table comes from immunoSEQ multiplex PCR, and its TCRdb copy is limited to in-frame clones, with some not included. Of 1.5 million to 2.5 million clones listed, about 95% were seen once; the top ten hold roughly 1%. This specimen belongs to a study of shared clonotypes between healthy human individuals. The CDR3 extends over 14 amino acids. Looked up from germline, CDR1 is SEHNR and CDR2 is FQNEAQ (reference sequence). V was cut by 2 bases and J by 4 bases, with 11 bases left in between. Naive CD8 cells lacked CD45RO, underwent positive selection for CCR7 and left out terminally differentiated effector memory CD45RA+ cells.

The chain carries TRBV7-9 and TRBJ1-2, with D unclear. The sequencing input was naive CD8+ T cells sorted from blood. This clonotype was sampled from a man aged 18 to 30 in good health. As DNA, the CDR3 is TGTGCCAGCAGCTTAAGTACAGCCTTCTATGGCTACACCTTC. Its protein product is CASSLSTAFYGYTF.